This T cell receptor beta chain came from a study of control samples from healthy donors and cancer patients. The table came from immunoSEQ multiplex PCR; TCRdb's copy has only in-frame clones and leaves some out. This sample has approximately 100,000 clones; approximately 92% occur once, and the top ten carry around 3%. This clone was picked up a small number of times. This CDR3 is 16 amino acids long. Germline CDR1 LGHNT, CDR2 FRNRAP. V dropped 3 bases and J dropped 0 bases, with 9 bases sitting between them. The V gene is TRBV12-5, the J gene TRBJ2-6; D uncertain. This receptor was identified in a human donor in good health. The donor label of this sample is uncertain. Source material: blood. CDR3 protein: CASGLEVPSGANVLTF. CDR3 nucleotides: TGTGCTAGTGGTTTAGAAGTTCCCTCTGGGGCCAACGTCCTGACTTTC.